Listed below are T cell receptor beta chains from one sample, sequenced in a study of CD8+CD57+ T cells in acquired aplastic anemia. MiXCR was run by TCRdb on the reads, yielding one entry per CDR3 protein. The repertoire holds roughly 180,000 distinct CDR3 sequences, with roughly 50% as singletons. The material sequenced was sorted CD4+, CD8+, or CD8+CD57+ T cells (not recorded which) from PBMCs. The receptors stem from a human donor with aplastic anemia. The CDR3 runs from the conserved cysteine through the conserved F or W. Fields, in order: clone size, J gene, V gene, D gene, CDR3 length, CDR3 DNA, CDR3 protein. The D gene is left open where the match is weak. A row's size may be missing; if present it is once, few, many or a size class.

. | TRBJ2-5 | TRBV7-3 | . | 9 | TGTGCCAGCAGCTATACCCAGTACTTC | CASSYTQYF
. | TRBJ2-7 | TRBV19 | TRBD1 | 14 | TGTGCCAGTAGTACGACAGGGTCGGGCGACGAGCAGTACTTC | CASSTTGSGDEQYF
. | TRBJ2-5 | TRBV9 | . | 11 | TGTGCCAGCAGACTACAGGGGACCCAGTACTTC | CASRLQGTQYF
. | TRBJ1-5 | TRBV6-1 | TRBD1 | 16 | TGTGCCAGCAGTGACCAGGGGGTCGGTGACAATCAGCCCCAGCATTTT | CASSDQGVGDNQPQHF
. | TRBJ2-1 | TRBV19 | . | 16 | TGTGCCAGTAGTATACTGGGTTCATACACACACAATGAGCAGTTCTTC | CASSILGSYTHNEQFF
. | TRBJ2-3 | TRBV7-6 | . | 16 | TGTGCCAGCAGCTTAGCGGGGCAGGGGTATACAGATACGCAGTATTTT | CASSLAGQGYTDTQYF
few | TRBJ2-5 | TRBV20-1 | . | 16 | TGCAGTGCTAGAGATTTCGAGGGGGCCGGAGGGGAGACCCAGTACTTC | CSARDFEGAGGETQYF
. | TRBJ2-3 | TRBV10-3 | . | 12 | TGTGCCATCAGTGAAGGGACAGATACGCAGTATTTT | CAISEGTDTQYF
many | TRBJ1-1 | TRBV19 | TRBD1 | 16 | TGTGCCAGTAGTATAGATGCCGGACAGGCGAACACTGAAGCTTTCTTT | CASSIDAGQANTEAFF
. | TRBJ1-4 | TRBV24-1 | . | 12 | TGTGCCACCAGTTCCCAGGGGGAAAAACTGTTTTTT | CATSSQGEKLFF
many | TRBJ2-3 | TRBV20-1 | TRBD2 | 16 | TGCAGTGCTAGACGGTCGGGTAGCGGGGGGACAGATACGCAGTATTTT | CSARRSGSGGTDTQYF
. | TRBJ2-1 | TRBV4-1 | . | 15 | TGCGCCAGCAGCCCCCGGGACACCTGGCTGGATGAGCAGTTCTTC | CASSPRDTWLDEQFF
. | TRBJ1-4 | TRBV10-3 | . | 16 | TGTGCCATCAGTGAGTCGGTTGACATCTCTAATGAAAAACTGTTTTTT | CAISESVDISNEKLFF
. | TRBJ2-7 | TRBV12-3/TRBV12-4 | TRBD1 | 16 | TGTGCCAGCAGTCCAGGGGGGACAGGGGGGAGGAACGAGCAGTACTTC | CASSPGGTGGRNEQYF
few | TRBJ2-1 | TRBV24-1 | TRBD2 | 15 | TGTGCCACCAGTGATTCTAGCGGGGGGGACAATGAGCAGTTCTTC | CATSDSSGGDNEQFF
many | TRBJ2-7 | TRBV5-1 | . | 16 | TGCGCCAGCAGGGTTAGCGATCCGGGGAGCTCCTACGAGCAGTACTTC | CASRVSDPGSSYEQYF
. | TRBJ2-3 | TRBV5-1 | . | 18 | TGCGCCAGCAGCTTGGACGGAATGGACTCCCTCATCACAGATACGCAGTATTTT | CASSLDGMDSLITDTQYF
. | TRBJ2-5 | TRBV20-1 | . | 14 | TGCAGTGCTAGAGATCGCAATAGCTGGGAGACCCAGTACTTC | CSARDRNSWETQYF
. | TRBJ1-2 | TRBV29-1 | . | 14 | TGCAGCGTTCGGGGGACCGCAGGGAGAGACGGCTACACCTTC | CSVRGTAGRDGYTF
. | TRBJ1-1 | TRBV19 | TRBD1 | 13 | TGTGCTAGGCAAGGAGGACAGGGCTCTGAAGCTTTCTTT | CARQGGQGSEAFF
many | TRBJ1-5 | TRBV24-1 | TRBD1 | 15 | TGTGCCACCAGTTTAGGGACAGGGGATAATCAGCCCCAGCATTTT | CATSLGTGDNQPQHF
. | TRBJ2-7 | TRBV29-1 | TRBD1 | 13 | TGCAGTGCTGCCCGGACAGGTTCCTACGAGCAGTACTTC | CSAARTGSYEQYF
. | TRBJ2-7 | TRBV7-3 | TRBD2 | 15 | TGTGCCAGCAGCCGTGATCTAGCGGGTGGCTACGAGCAGTACTTC | CASSRDLAGGYEQYF
many | TRBJ2-2 | TRBV7-9 | TRBD1 | 16 | TGTGCCAGCAGCAGTACCGGGACAGGGGGGATCGGGGAGCTGTTTTTT | CASSSTGTGGIGELFF
. | TRBJ2-1 | TRBV4-1 | . | 11 | TGCGCCAGCAGCCAAGTGAGGGAGCAGTTCTTC | CASSQVREQFF
few | TRBJ2-3 | TRBV3-1 | . | 15 | TGTGCCAGCAGCCAATATGGTGTTCGGAGTCATACGCAGTATTTT | CASSQYGVRSHTQYF
many | TRBJ2-7 | TRBV10-1 | TRBD2 | 12 | TGCGCCAGCAGGACTAGCGGCTACGAGCAGTACTTC | CASRTSGYEQYF
. | TRBJ2-5 | TRBV15 | . | 13 | TGTGCCACCTGGGCTGGCGGTTACGAGACCCAGTACTTC | CATWAGGYETQYF
. | TRBJ1-2 | TRBV7-9 | TRBD1 | 13 | TGTGCCAGCCTCAAGCCAGGGGGCCTTGGCTACACCTTC | CASLKPGGLGYTF
. | TRBJ2-7 | TRBV10-2 | TRBD1 | 14 | TGCGCCAGCATAAGCACAGGGGGGACCTACGAGCAGTACTTC | CASISTGGTYEQYF
many | TRBJ2-7 | TRBV2 | . | 10 | TGTGCCAGCGCATCCTACGAGCAGTACTTC | CASASYEQYF
. | TRBJ2-2 | TRBV10-3 | . | 14 | TGTGCCACCTCCGGGACTGCGAACACCGGGGAGCTGTTTTTT | CATSGTANTGELFF
. | TRBJ2-5 | TRBV15 | . | 15 | TGTGCCACCAGCAGACCCCAGTTTGGGGGAGAGACCCAGTACTTC | CATSRPQFGGETQYF
few | TRBJ2-7 | TRBV2 | TRBD1 | 12 | TGTGCCAGCAGCGCAGGGGGCTACGAGCAGTACTTC | CASSAGGYEQYF
once | TRBJ2-7 | TRBV2 | TRBD2 | 15 | TGTGCCAGCAGCGGACTAGCAGTTCAGCCCAACGAGCAGTACTTC | CASSGLAVQPNEQYF
. | TRBJ2-5 | TRBV7-9 | TRBD1 | 15 | TGTGCCAGCAGCTTGACAGGGGGCTTCCAAGAGACCCAGTACTTC | CASSLTGGFQETQYF
few | TRBJ1-1 | TRBV6-5 | TRBD1 | 15 | TGTGCCAGCAGTTCGACCGGGACAGGGGGCACTGAAGCTTTCTTT | CASSSTGTGGTEAFF
. | TRBJ2-1 | TRBV7-9 | . | 13 | TGTGCCAGCAGCTTTCAACTACCCAATGAGCAGTTCTTC | CASSFQLPNEQFF
. | TRBJ2-1 | TRBV12-3/TRBV12-4 | TRBD2 | 18 | TGTGCCAGCAGTTTCGGTCGCTCGGGACTAGCCTCCTACAATGAGCAGTTCTTC | CASSFGRSGLASYNEQFF
many | TRBJ2-7 | TRBV20-1 | TRBD2 | 15 | TGCAGTGCTAGAGGACCGGGAGGAAATTCCTACGAGCAGTACTTC | CSARGPGGNSYEQYF
. | TRBJ2-2 | TRBV6-2/TRBV6-3 | . | 13 | TGTGCCAGCACTCAGGGAAGGACCGGGAAGCTGTTTTTT | CASTQGRTGKLFF
many | TRBJ1-1 | TRBV6-1 | TRBD1 | 16 | TGTGCCAGCAGTGAGCCTCCGGGACAGGGTAAGGCTGAAGCTTTCTTT | CASSEPPGQGKAEAFF